The TCR beta chain under discussion was sequenced for a study of cytotoxic CD8 clonotypes in ibrutinib-treated CLL. About the study: Enrolment comprised some twelve relapsed/refractory and 15 treatment-naive patients; under 18 were IGHV unmutated.

Libraries were prepared by immunoSEQ multiplex PCR; TCRdb keeps only in-frame clonotypes and omits some of them. This table has approximately 74,000 clones, over 75% appearing once. The germline CDR1 and CDR2 sequences are MNHEY and SVGAGI. The CDR3 covers 16 residues. V lost 0 bases to trimming and J lost 5 bases, with 16 bases between them. Sequenced material: PBMCs, taken at disease progression, from a patient treated with ibrutinib. This receptor was identified in a human donor with chronic lymphocytic leukemia. The J gene is TRBJ1-2, the V gene TRBV6-5; the D gene is possibly TRBD1 (5 bases). The CDR3 region is CASSYSRGWAGYGYTF. The CDR3 DNA follows: TGTGCCAGCAGTTACTCGAGGGGATGGGCAGGGTATGGCTACACCTTC.